This passage covers 19 T cell receptor beta chains from one sample sequenced in a study of human T cells and chemical hapten exposure. From the RACE reads, TCRdb called clonotypes with MiXCR, one entry per CDR3 protein. Here the sample spans 65,000 to 100,000 distinct CDR3 sequences, about 6.6% being singletons. Time point denoted: patch test 2, 6 weeks after DPC sensitization. Treatment here: therapeutic diphenylcyclopropenone sensitization with weekly scalp DPC. Material: whole blood, obtained in connection with sensitization to the hapten diphenylcyclopropenone (DPC). Every receptor here comes from a woman aged 25 to 39 with alopecia areata. Some clones in this sample may be carry-over from other donors' samples.

In this sample, this clonotype turned up many times. One end of the junction fails to match germline, which may point to a read error. The gene calls are TRBV6-1 and TRBJ2-7; unclear D gene. This CDR3 region has 9 residues. The germline CDR1 and CDR2 sequences are MNHNS and SASEGT. Here the CDR3 reads CASSEAFVF. The CDR3 nucleotides read TGTGCCAGCAGTGAAGCGTTCGTTTTC.

This rearrangement joins TRBV20-1 to TRBJ2-1, with D tentatively TRBD2 (6 bases). CDR1 is DFQATT, CDR2 SNEGSKA, per germline (reference sequence). V was pared by 1 base and J by 8 bases, with 18 bases between. The length of the CDR3 is 15 residues. CDR3: CSARVGGVTIYEQFF. CDR3 nucleotides: TGCAGTGCTAGAGTGGGCGGGGTGACCATCTATGAGCAGTTCTTC.

This clonotype was seen repeatedly, ten times or more. This chain connects TRBV7-6 to TRBJ2-5; TRBD2 matches at 12 bases. Unmatched junction bases numbered 13, after V lost 3 bases and J lost 5 bases. This CDR3 is built from 18 residues. CDR1 is SGHVS and CDR2 is FNYEAQ in the germline V gene. The CDR3: CASSFSTPTSGGKETQYF. The DNA for the CDR3 is TGTGCCAGCAGCTTCTCAACCCCGACTAGCGGGGGAAAGGAGACCCAGTACTTC.

This clonotype was seen a few times. The chain combines TRBV7-2 with TRBJ2-1; 7 bases agree with TRBD1. From germline, CDR1 is SGHTA and CDR2 FQGNSA. The V segment lost 4 bases and the J segment 8 bases; nucleotides outside the gene matches: 5. The CDR3 has 13 residues. CDR3 in DNA: TGTGCCAGCAGCTCCTACAGGGGCTATGAGCAGTTCTTC. It translates to CASSSYRGYEQFF.

This chain connects TRBV11-2 to TRBJ2-5, with TRBD2 as a possible D gene (6 bases). CDR3 length: 17 amino acids. Germline lookup yields CDR1 SGHAT and CDR2 FQNNGV. Trimming took 5 bases from V and 5 from J, leaving 24 bases between them. CDR3 DNA: TGTGCCAGCAGCGATAATCTAGAGGGACTCCTCTCGGAGACCCAGTACTTC. Its translation is CASSDNLEGLLSETQYF.

There are a few counts of this clonotype. The CDR3 is CASSLRATTNSPLHF. In DNA, the CDR3 is TGTGCCAGCAGCTTACGGGCTACGACTAATTCACCCCTCCACTTT. This chain links TRBV7-2 with TRBJ1-6; no definite D call. This CDR3 contains 15 residues. V shed 2 bases and J shed 6 bases, with 11 bases lying between them. Germline assignment: CDR1 SGHTA and CDR2 FQGNSA.

This clonotype has ten or more counts. J is TRBJ2-1 and V is TRBV15; D possibly uses TRBD1 or TRBD2 (5 bases each). CDR1 LNHNV and CDR2 YYDKDF come from the germline V gene (reference sequence). V lost 1 base to trimming and J lost 7 bases, with 11 bases between them. The CDR3 sequence is 14 residues long. The CDR3 coding sequence is TGTGCCACCAGCAGAGGAGGGACGCCGAATGAGCAGTTCTTC. Amino acids: CATSRGGTPNEQFF.

This clonotype was counted a few times. V gene TRBV12-2 combines with J gene TRBJ2-7. TRBV12-2 is a documented pseudogene. CDR3 size: 16 residues. CDR3 loop: CASRLVNPVVAYEQYF. The CDR3 DNA follows: TGTGCAAGTCGCTTAGTTAATCCGGTGGTTGCCTACGAGCAGTACTTC.

This clonotype showed up many times. The rearrangement uses TRBV18 and TRBJ1-2; 7 nucleotides agree with TRBD1. Germline trimming cut 4 bases from V and 6 bases from J; bases unmatched to any gene: 2. This CDR3 region has 12 residues. Germline CDR1 KGHSH, CDR2 LQKENI. This CDR3 reads CASSRQGHGYTF. CDR3 nucleotides: TGTGCCAGCTCACGACAGGGTCATGGCTACACCTTC.

The chain links TRBV6-6 to TRBJ2-3; 11 bases are shared with TRBD1. V gave up 2 bases and J gave up 4 bases; unmatched junction bases: 5. The CDR3 is 16 amino acids. The V gene's germline CDR1 is MNHNY and CDR2 SVGAGI (reference sequence). As DNA, the CDR3 is TGTGCCAGCAGTTACGACCGGACAGGGGGCCCAGATACGCAGTATTTT. Translating it yields CASSYDRTGGPDTQYF.

CDR3 nucleotides: TGCAGTGCTAAAAGACAGGGTAATCAGCCCCAGCATTTT. It specifies CSAKRQGNQPQHF. The genes are TRBV20-1 and TRBJ1-5; 7 nucleotides align to TRBD1. The CDR3 covers 13 residues. Germline V gene sequence: CDR1 DFQATT, CDR2 SNEGSKA (reference sequence). V was clipped by 4 bases and J by 4 bases; unmatched bases: 4.

The chain couples TRBV4-2 to TRBJ1-5; TRBD1 matches at 11 bases. In germline, CDR1 is LGHNA, CDR2 YNFKEQ. This CDR3 is 16 amino acids long. The J segment lost 6 bases and the V segment lost 3 bases, leaving 7 bases of the junction unmatched. CDR3 in amino acids: CASSHGGQGDLQPQHF. CDR3 DNA: TGTGCCAGCAGCCACGGGGGACAGGGGGATCTTCAGCCCCAGCATTTT.

This clonotype was seen at least ten times. This rearrangement joins TRBV6-1 to TRBJ2-1; D is uncertain. This CDR3 is built from 14 residues. The V end was cut by 1 base, the J end by 2 bases, with 6 bases between. Germline V lookup: CDR1 MNHNS, CDR2 SASEGT. The CDR3 coding sequence is TGTGCCAGCAGTGAAGGGGCCCCCTACAATGAGCAGTTCTTC. This translates into CASSEGAPYNEQFF.

This clonotype was detected many times. The chain uses TRBV14 and TRBJ1-2; D gene uncertain. V lost 1 base, J lost 3 bases, and 12 bases lay in between. Germline V gives CDR1 SGHDN, CDR2 FVKESK. The CDR3 has 15 residues. CDR3 sequence (DNA): TGTGCCAGCAGCCAAGTTTCACTTAACTACTATGGCTACACCTTC. Translation: CASSQVSLNYYGYTF.

Regarding this clonotype: This could be a read error, since a much larger clone is one nucleotide away. The chain has TRBV2 and TRBJ1-2, with TRBD1 as a possible D gene (5 bases). This CDR3 has 17 amino acids. The germline V gene encodes CDR1 SNHLY and CDR2 FYNNEI. CDR3 bases: TGTGTCAGCAGTGACGAGGCAGGGTGGGGTGGGGACTATGGCTACACCTTC. It yields the protein CVSSDEAGWGGDYGYTF.

In its sample, this clonotype was seen many times. The rearrangement uses TRBV6-5 and TRBJ1-1, with D hard to call. Germline assignment: CDR1 MNHEY and CDR2 SVGAGI. Trimming took off 8 bases at V and 0 bases at J, with 10 bases between the two ends. The CDR3 contains 13 residues. The CDR3 sequence: CASRTDVNTEAFF. Written as DNA, the CDR3 is TGTGCCAGCCGAACCGACGTGAACACTGAAGCTTTCTTT.

This clonotype has ten or more counts. The chain combines TRBV11-2 with TRBJ2-4; D may be TRBD1 (6 bases). The CDR3 is 15 residues long. The germline V and J ends were trimmed by 5 bases and 0 bases, with 11 bases remaining between them. CDR1 and CDR2 from the germline V gene are SGHAT and FQNNGV. This CDR3 reads CASSQGNLAKNIQYF. As DNA, the CDR3 is TGTGCCAGCAGCCAGGGGAACTTAGCCAAAAACATTCAGTACTTC.

The table lists this clonotype with many counts. V and J are TRBV10-2 and TRBJ1-1; possibly TRBD1 for D (5 bases). In germline, CDR1 is WSHSY, CDR2 SAAADI. V lost 5 bases, J lost 6 bases, and 16 bases lay in between. This CDR3 region has 14 residues. In DNA, the CDR3 is TGCGCCAGCAGTATAGTGGCAGGGTCGGCTGAAGCTTTCTTT. Its protein product is CASSIVAGSAEAFF.

The chain joins TRBV18 to TRBJ1-2, with a possible D match to TRBD1 (5 bases). CDR1 KGHSH and CDR2 LQKENI come from the germline V gene. This CDR3 contains 16 residues. Deletions cut 6 bases from V and 6 bases from J, with 23 bases between. In DNA form, the CDR3 reads TGTGCCAGCTCGGGCCAGGGCCCTGCGCTGGGGGATGGCTACACCTTC. Amino acids: CASSGQGPALGDGYTF.